This T cell receptor (beta chain) came from a study of blood T cell repertoires in COVID-19 (dated by TCRdb to between 2020 and 2021). A note on the overall study: The collaborator samples originated in the United States, Italy and Spain and spanned the acute and convalescent phases of COVID-19. The samples were drawn from the first 160 participants of the ongoing ImmuneRACE study and from under 1,500 subjects provided by 6 global collaborators. Sample metadata almost always included a de-identified subject ID, COVID-19 status, age in years and sex. Where available, HLA class I and class II types were obtained from metadata supplied by the sample provider rather than from assay-based typing. The repertoires were released in a freely available public database intended as a resource for research on the immune response to SARS-CoV-2. The material from the prospective study consisted of cDNA or gDNA derived from T cells, B-cell-depleted T cells, or PBMCs. The dataset comprised deeply sampled blood TCRbeta repertoires from subjects exposed to, actively infected with, or recovered from COVID-19.

The study at large found these results: Clinical and demographic metadata were provided uncurated, with the amount varying by source and participant.

The immunoSEQ Assay, a bias-controlled multiplex PCR, was used to amplify TCRbeta CDR3 regions from genomic DNA. Per the authors' processing: Within the assay, amplification of reference gene primers was used to estimate how many nucleated cells each sample contained. To quantify the absolute abundance of each unique TCRbeta CDR3 rearrangement, sequence reads were collapsed and filtered. Productive Simpson clonality was computed per sample as the square root of Simpson's diversity index over productive rearrangements. What TCRdb holds here is the immuneACCESS table cut down to in-frame rearrangements. Part of the clones is not present; checked against another copy, under half of the missing clones reflect an unresolved V gene, and the others are unexplained. D and trimming come from the DNA, and the V and J calls and clone size come from that table. The sample profile shows some 190,000 clones; around 76% of them were found once. Of the sample, about a sixth is held by the ten largest clones.

Many counts were recorded for this clone. The specificity of this receptor is unknown. No base quality values were provided; no much bigger clone lies one nucleotide off. Enrolling through a virtual design, the prospective study's participants ranged in age from about 18 to 89 years and lived across 24 United States geographic areas. To assign participants to cohorts, the prospective study relied on clinical history that participants themselves reported in a screening survey and a study questionnaire. Mobile phlebotomists in the prospective study collected whole blood, serum and a nasopharyngeal or oropharyngeal swab from every participant. Participants in the prospective study had the option to provide additional blood draws and questionnaires over a roughly 2-month period. Before DNA extraction, blood samples from the prospective study were shipped at room temperature or frozen. The CDR3 sequence holds 14 residues, the cysteine and phenylalanine included. The retained sequence is limited to the CDR3, 42 bases, with the frame set at the first base. Trimming costs V 4 bases and J 8 bases, and their ends lie 13 bases apart. CDR1 is given as SGHRS and CDR2 as YFSETQ, both from the germline V gene.

This TCR derives from a woman in her forties or fifties with acute COVID-19. The chain is encoded by TRBV5-1 joined to TRBJ2-6, with TRBD1 tentatively as D gene (5 bases match). Sample: PBMCs or T cells enriched from blood (not recorded which). The nucleotide sequence reads as follows: TGCGCCAGCAGCATAGGCAGGGAAACCAACGTCCTGACTTTC. It translates to CASSIGRETNVLTF.